Below are 21 T cell receptor beta chains sequenced from a single sample in a study of blood T cell repertoires in COVID-19. Sequenced by immunoSEQ multiplex PCR; TCRdb stores in-frame clones only, minus some. This sample carries 150,000 or so clones, approximately 90% of them seen once, and the ten largest clones take 4%. Material for sequencing was PBMCs or T cells enriched from blood (not recorded which). All receptors come from a woman aged 40 to 55 who had been exposed to COVID-19.

The V gene is TRBV3-1 (or the pseudogene TRBV3-2), the J gene TRBJ1-6; D is possibly TRBD1 (5 bases). The germline gives CDR1 LGHDT, CDR2 YNNKEL (reference sequence). The CDR3 loop spans 15 amino acids. The V gene lost 0 bases and the J gene lost 10 bases, with 13 bases spanning the gap. CDR3 DNA: TGTGCCAGCAGCCAAGATTTGACAGACTTATCACCCCTCCACTTT. It translates to CASSQDLTDLSPLHF.

The rearrangement uses TRBV9 and TRBJ2-1; no clear D. Germline CDR1 SGDLS, CDR2 YYNGEE. The CDR3 is 14 amino acids. With 0 bases removed from V and 4 bases from J, the gap between germline ends came to 8 bases. In DNA form, the CDR3 reads TGTGCCAGCAGCGTAGAGTCTACTTACAATGAGCAGTTCTTC. It specifies CASSVESTYNEQFF.

The chain joins TRBV7-9 to TRBJ1-5; TRBD1 aligns across 8 bases. CDR1 is SEHNR, CDR2 FQNEAQ, per germline (reference sequence). After removal of 5 bases from V and 3 bases from J, the junction contained 12 bases not matched to a gene. The CDR3 contains 17 residues. The CDR3 DNA reads as TGTGCCAGCAGCCCGATGACAGGGGCGGGGGACAATCAGCCCCAGCATTTT. As protein: CASSPMTGAGDNQPQHF.

The gene calls are TRBV9 and TRBJ2-1; D not certain. The V end was cut by 1 base, the J end by 5 bases, with 13 bases between. The CDR3 runs 15 residues. Per the germline V gene, CDR1 is SGDLS and CDR2 is YYNGEE. The CDR3 loop reads CASSVSGGPDNEQFF. In DNA, the CDR3 is TGTGCCAGCAGCGTATCCGGTGGGCCCGACAATGAGCAGTTCTTC.

The chain links TRBV7-3 to TRBJ1-1, with D tentatively TRBD1 (6 bases). The germline gives CDR1 SGHTA, CDR2 FQGTGA. The CDR3 has 13 amino acids. The V end was cut by 5 bases, the J end by 1 base, with 8 bases between. The CDR3 DNA follows: TGTGCCAGCAGCGCGGACAGGAACACTGAAGCTTTCTTT. It translates to CASSADRNTEAFF. Supplemented by reference TRBV7-3 and TRBJ1-1, the full variable domain reads GAGVSQTPSNKVTEKGKYVELRCDPISGHTALYWYRQSLGQGPEFLIYFQGTGAADDSGLPNDRFFAVRPEGSVSTLKIQRTERGDSAVYLCASSADRNTEAFFGQGTRLTVV.

At least ten counts were recorded for this clone. V gene TRBV7-9 combines with J gene TRBJ1-5, with 8 bases identical to TRBD1. This CDR3 contains 13 residues. With V trimmed by 6 bases and J by 5 bases, 3 bases remained unmatched. Germline assignment: CDR1 SEHNR and CDR2 FQNEAQ (reference sequence). The CDR3 nucleotides read TGTGCCAGCAGTCAGGGGGCATATCAGCCCCAGCATTTT. Translation gives CASSQGAYQPQHF.

This chain links TRBV3-1 (or the pseudogene TRBV3-2) with TRBJ2-7; 7 nucleotides agree with TRBD1. From germline, CDR1 is LGHDT and CDR2 YNNKEL (reference sequence). Germline trimming cut 4 bases from V and 2 bases from J; bases unmatched to any gene: 8. The CDR3 consists of 15 residues. The CDR3 loop is CASSLRRQGPYEQYF. CDR3 nucleotides: TGTGCCAGCAGCCTAAGAAGACAGGGTCCCTACGAGCAGTACTTC.

The chain uses TRBV9 and TRBJ2-1, with TRBD2 as a possible D gene (6 bases). V was trimmed by 4 bases and J by 5 bases, leaving 16 bases between them. In germline, CDR1 is SGDLS, CDR2 YYNGEE. CDR3 length: 15 amino acids. In nucleotides, the CDR3 is TGTGCCAGCAGCACCCGGGACCGGGGGAACAATGAGCAGTTCTTC. This translates into CASSTRDRGNNEQFF. Variable domain in full (rest from reference TRBV9 and TRBJ2-1): DSGVTQTPKHLITATGQRVTLRCSPRSGDLSVYWYQQSLDQGLQFLIQYYNGEERAKGNILERFSAQQFPDLHSELNLSSLELGDSALYFCASSTRDRGNNEQFFGPGTRLTVL.

V and J are TRBV5-1 and TRBJ2-3; TRBD1 is a possible D gene (6 bases). Germline CDR1 SGHRS, CDR2 YFSETQ. Trimming pared 4 bases from V and 4 bases from J, leaving 13 bases between. The CDR3 consists of 14 residues. The CDR3 DNA follows: TGCGCCAGCAGCCTTCAGGGGAGCGCAGATACGCAGTATTTT. Translating gives CASSLQGSADTQYF.

The chain uses TRBV19 and TRBJ2-1; TRBD2 matches 8 bases. CDR3 length: 19 residues. Germline CDR1 is LNHDA and CDR2 is SQIVND (reference sequence). V lost 3 bases to trimming and J lost 7 bases; unmatched junction nucleotides: 20. CDR3 coding DNA: TGTGCCAGTAGTATTCAGAGGGTTTTGCGGGGGGCAGGACGGAATGAGCAGTTCTTC. This gives the protein CASSIQRVLRGAGRNEQFF.

This clone came up once. This rearrangement joins TRBV5-4 to TRBJ1-2, with D maybe TRBD1 (6 bases). Germline CDR1 SGHNT, CDR2 YYREEE (reference sequence). The CDR3 totals 14 residues. V was pared by 5 bases and J by 4 bases, with 15 bases between. The CDR3 is CASRGGGALYGYTF. DNA of the CDR3: TGTGCCAGCAGGGGAGGGGGGGCTCTCTATGGCTACACCTTC.

The chain uses TRBV28 and TRBJ1-4; D might be TRBD1 (6 bases). The V end was cut by 4 bases, the J end by 3 bases, with 6 bases between. CDR3 length equals 13 residues. CDR1 is MDHEN, CDR2 SYDVKM, per germline. This chain's CDR3 is CASSYRANEKLFF. The CDR3 bases are TGTGCCAGCAGTTACAGGGCTAATGAAAAACTGTTTTTT.

The chain employs TRBV5-1 and TRBJ2-5, with 9 bases lining up with TRBD1. Germline assignment: CDR1 SGHRS and CDR2 YFSETQ. V was pared by 3 bases and J by 1 base, with 4 bases of the junction left unmatched. The length of the CDR3 is 15 residues. The CDR3 DNA sequence: TGCGCCAGCAGCTGGATGGACAGGGGCCAAGAGACCCAGTACTTC. This sequence encodes CASSWMDRGQETQYF.

The chain carries TRBV9 and TRBJ1-2; no clear D. Trimming shortened V by 0 bases and J by 0 bases, and 12 bases separated the two germline ends. Germline CDR1 SGDLS, CDR2 YYNGEE. The CDR3 is made up of 16 amino acids. The CDR3 protein is CASSVAQTPTNYGYTF. CDR3 coding DNA: TGTGCCAGCAGCGTAGCGCAGACTCCTACTAACTATGGCTACACCTTC.

V and J are TRBV7-2 and TRBJ1-2; possibly TRBD1 for D (5 bases). The CDR3 extends over 14 amino acids. Looked up from germline, CDR1 is SGHTA and CDR2 is FQGNSA. Trimming left V 5 bases short and J 1 base short, with 11 bases between. CDR3 loop: CASSHGHINYGYTF. CDR3 coding DNA: TGTGCCAGCAGCCACGGACACATTAACTATGGCTACACCTTC. Together with reference TRBV7-2 and TRBJ1-2, the CDR3 gives the full variable domain: GAGVSQSPSNKVTEKGKDVELRCDPISGHTALYWYRQSLGQGLEFLIYFQGNSAPDKSGLPSDRFSAERTGGSVSTLTIQRTQQEDSAVYLCASSHGHINYGYTFGSGTRLTVV.

This chain joins TRBV12-5 and TRBJ2-2; 8 bases line up with TRBD2. The CDR3 contains 16 residues. Germline V CDR1 and CDR2: LGHNT, FRNRAP. Germline trimming cut 0 bases from V and 4 bases from J; bases unmatched to any gene: 4. CDR3 residues: CASGLVAGVSTGELFF. CDR3 coding DNA: TGTGCTAGTGGTTTGGTAGCGGGGGTCAGCACCGGGGAGCTGTTTTTT.

The chain couples TRBV18 to TRBJ1-4, with D tentatively TRBD1 (6 bases). V lost 2 bases to trimming and J lost 8 bases, with 12 bases between them. The CDR3 length is 14 residues. Germline values: CDR1 KGHSH, CDR2 LQKENI. The CDR3 region has the DNA TGTGCCAGCTCACCAGAGGGGGTTGGCGAAAAACTGTTTTTT. Encoded protein: CASSPEGVGEKLFF.

The chain recombines TRBV7-8 with TRBJ1-1, with a possible D match to TRBD1 (6 bases). Germline assignment: CDR1 SGHVS and CDR2 FQNEAQ. CDR3 length equals 14 residues. Between the trimmed V and J ends, which lost 5 bases and 0 bases, there was a span of 10 bases. The CDR3 DNA reads TGTGCCAGCAGCGCCGGACAGATGAACACTGAAGCTTTCTTT. Protein sequence: CASSAGQMNTEAFF. Using reference TRBV7-8 and TRBJ1-1 for the parts outside the CDR3, the full variable domain is GAGVSQSPRYKVAKRGQDVALRCDPISGHVSLFWYQQALGQGPEFLTYFQNEAQLDKSGLPSDRFFAERPEGSVSTLKIQRTQQEDSAVYLCASSAGQMNTEAFFGQGTRLTVV.

The chain joins TRBV7-9 to TRBJ1-6; a possible D gene is TRBD1 (5 bases). In germline, CDR1 is SEHNR, CDR2 FQNEAQ (reference sequence). Trimming removed 3 bases from V and 9 bases from J, with 12 bases in between. The CDR3 sequence is 14 residues long. The CDR3 DNA reads TGTGCCAGCAGCTTCCGGGGGAAGACTTCACCCCTCCACTTT. Translated, it gives CASSFRGKTSPLHF.

This clone came up once. This chain uses TRBV7-2 with TRBJ2-7; 8 bases match TRBD2. The length of the CDR3 is 16 residues. The germline gives CDR1 SGHTA, CDR2 FQGNSA. V shed 5 bases and J 0 bases; nucleotides not matched to a gene: 9. The CDR3: CASSPRGGGTSYEQYF. CDR3 DNA sequence: TGTGCCAGCAGCCCCAGGGGCGGGGGGACCTCCTACGAGCAGTACTTC.

The chain joins TRBV9 to TRBJ1-4; D gene uncertain. The CDR3 runs to 16 residues. The ends were cut back, 2 bases at V and 0 bases at J, with 11 bases in the middle. Per the germline V gene, CDR1 is SGDLS and CDR2 is YYNGEE. The chain's CDR3 is CASSVGWAATNEKLFF. For the CDR3, the DNA is TGTGCCAGCAGCGTGGGCTGGGCAGCAACTAATGAAAAACTGTTTTTT.